This TCR beta chain was obtained from a study of PD-L1 blockade in urothelial cancer. About the study: Beginning in about 2014, patients received atezolizumab, given as 1,200 mg intravenously every 3 weeks. Of prior chemotherapy regimens, patients had received between 0 and 3.

CDR3 length: 17 amino acids. J lost 5 bases, V lost 0 bases, and 5 bases had no gene match. Germline CDR1 reads SGHNT; CDR2 reads YYREEE (reference sequence). Measured with immunoSEQ multiplex PCR; TCRdb has only the in-frame clones, and not every one. The profile shows tens of thousands of clones, around 83% of them singletons. Time point denoted: peripheral blood 6 weeks after treatment start. The rearrangement links TRBV5-4 to TRBJ2-1, with 13 bases aligning to TRBD2. The sequence was collected from a man aged 65 to 85 with urothelial cancer. Sample: PBMCs, taken around atezolizumab (anti-PD-L1) treatment. Written as DNA, the CDR3 is TGTGCCAGCAGCTTGGCATCGGGACTAGCGGGAAACAATGAGCAGTTCTTC. Its protein product is CASSLASGLAGNNEQFF.